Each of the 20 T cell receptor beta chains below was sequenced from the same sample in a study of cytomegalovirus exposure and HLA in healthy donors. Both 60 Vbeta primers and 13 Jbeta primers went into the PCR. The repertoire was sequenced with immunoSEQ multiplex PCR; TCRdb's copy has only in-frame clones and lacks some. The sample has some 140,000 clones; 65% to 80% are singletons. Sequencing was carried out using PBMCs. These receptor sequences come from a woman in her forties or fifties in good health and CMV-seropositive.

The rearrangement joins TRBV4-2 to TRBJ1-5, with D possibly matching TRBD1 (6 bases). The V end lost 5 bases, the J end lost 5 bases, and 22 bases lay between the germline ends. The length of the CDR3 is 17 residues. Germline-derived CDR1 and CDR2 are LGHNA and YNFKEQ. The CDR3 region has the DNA TGTGCCAGCAGCTTAGTGGGGGGGCGCCTAATTGATCAGCCCCAGCATTTT. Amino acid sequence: CASSLVGGRLIDQPQHF.

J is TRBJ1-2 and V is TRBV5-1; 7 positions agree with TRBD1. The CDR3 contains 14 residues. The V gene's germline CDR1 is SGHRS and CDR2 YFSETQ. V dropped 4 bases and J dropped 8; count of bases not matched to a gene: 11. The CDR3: CASSPTPGTEGYTF. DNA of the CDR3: TGCGCCAGCAGCCCAACGCCCGGGACAGAGGGCTACACCTTC. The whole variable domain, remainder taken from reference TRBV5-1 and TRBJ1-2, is KAGVTQTPRYLIKTRGQQVTLSCSPISGHRSVSWYQQTPGQGLQFLFEYFSETQRNKGNFPGRFSGRQFSNSRSEMNVSTLELGDSALYLCASSPTPGTEGYTFGSGTRLTVV.

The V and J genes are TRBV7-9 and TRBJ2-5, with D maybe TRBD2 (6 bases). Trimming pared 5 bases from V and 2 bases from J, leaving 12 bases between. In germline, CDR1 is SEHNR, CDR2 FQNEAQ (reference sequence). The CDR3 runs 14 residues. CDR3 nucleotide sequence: TGTGCCAGCAGCCCCGGGACTTTACAAGAGACCCAGTACTTC. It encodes CASSPGTLQETQYF.

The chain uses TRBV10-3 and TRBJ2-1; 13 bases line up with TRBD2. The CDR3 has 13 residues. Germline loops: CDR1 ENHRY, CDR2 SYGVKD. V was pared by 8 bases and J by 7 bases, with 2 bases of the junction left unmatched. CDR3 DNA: TGTGCCATCGGGACTAGCGGGGTTAATGAGCAGTTCTTC. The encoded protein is CAIGTSGVNEQFF.

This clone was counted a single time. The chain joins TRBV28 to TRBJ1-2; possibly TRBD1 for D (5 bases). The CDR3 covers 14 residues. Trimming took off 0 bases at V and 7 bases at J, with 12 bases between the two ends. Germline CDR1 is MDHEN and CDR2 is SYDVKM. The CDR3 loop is CASSLWTDIGGYTF. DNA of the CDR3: TGTGCCAGCAGTTTATGGACAGACATAGGTGGCTACACCTTC.

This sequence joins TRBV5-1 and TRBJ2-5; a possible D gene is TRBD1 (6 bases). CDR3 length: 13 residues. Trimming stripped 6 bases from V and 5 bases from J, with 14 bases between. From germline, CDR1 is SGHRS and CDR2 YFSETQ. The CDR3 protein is CASKLQGEETQYF. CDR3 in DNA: TGCGCCAGCAAACTACAGGGTGAGGAGACCCAGTACTTC.

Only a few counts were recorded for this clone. The CDR3 DNA follows: TGTGCCAGTAGTATAGATCTTAGCGGTCCTGTTCAGCCCCAGCATTTT. Its protein product is CASSIDLSGPVQPQHF. The chain uses TRBV19 and TRBJ1-5, with D unclear. The V end was cut by 0 bases, the J end by 6 bases, with 15 bases between. The CDR3 extends over 16 amino acids. Germline V gene lookup returns CDR1 LNHDA and CDR2 SQIVND (reference sequence).

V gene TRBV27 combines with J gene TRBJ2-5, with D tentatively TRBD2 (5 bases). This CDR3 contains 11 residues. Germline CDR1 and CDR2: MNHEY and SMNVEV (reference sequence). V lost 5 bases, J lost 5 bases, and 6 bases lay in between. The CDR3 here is CASSRGETQYF. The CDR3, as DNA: TGTGCCAGCAGTCGAGGGGAGACCCAGTACTTC.

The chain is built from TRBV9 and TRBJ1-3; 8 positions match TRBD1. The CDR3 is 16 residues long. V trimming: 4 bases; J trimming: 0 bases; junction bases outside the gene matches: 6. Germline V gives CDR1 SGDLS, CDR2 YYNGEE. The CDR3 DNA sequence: TGTGCCAGCAGCTCCTGGACAGGGAACTCTGGAAACACCATATATTTT. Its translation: CASSSWTGNSGNTIYF.

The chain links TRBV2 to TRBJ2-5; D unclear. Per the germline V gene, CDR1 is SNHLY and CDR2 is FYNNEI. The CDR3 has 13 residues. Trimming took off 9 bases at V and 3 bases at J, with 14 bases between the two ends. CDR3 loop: CASNRWAEETQYF. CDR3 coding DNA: TGTGCCAGTAATCGGTGGGCCGAAGAGACCCAGTACTTC.

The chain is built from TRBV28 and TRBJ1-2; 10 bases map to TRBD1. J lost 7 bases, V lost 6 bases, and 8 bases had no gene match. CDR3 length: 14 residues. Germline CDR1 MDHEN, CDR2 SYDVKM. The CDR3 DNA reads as TGTGCCAGCAGGCGGACAGGGGGATCGGGTGGCTACACCTTC. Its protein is CASRRTGGSGGYTF.

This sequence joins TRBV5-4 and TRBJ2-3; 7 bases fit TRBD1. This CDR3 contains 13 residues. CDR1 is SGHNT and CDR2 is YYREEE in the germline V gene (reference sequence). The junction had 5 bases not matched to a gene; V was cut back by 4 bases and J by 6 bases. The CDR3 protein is CASSGYRGDTQYF. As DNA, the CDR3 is TGTGCCAGCAGCGGGTACAGGGGTGATACGCAGTATTTT.

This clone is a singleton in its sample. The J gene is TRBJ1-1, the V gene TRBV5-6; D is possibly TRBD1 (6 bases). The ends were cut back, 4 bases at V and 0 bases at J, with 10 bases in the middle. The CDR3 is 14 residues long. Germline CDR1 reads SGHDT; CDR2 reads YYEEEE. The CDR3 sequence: CASSPDRLNTEAFF. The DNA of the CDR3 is TGTGCCAGCAGCCCGGACAGATTGAACACTGAAGCTTTCTTT.

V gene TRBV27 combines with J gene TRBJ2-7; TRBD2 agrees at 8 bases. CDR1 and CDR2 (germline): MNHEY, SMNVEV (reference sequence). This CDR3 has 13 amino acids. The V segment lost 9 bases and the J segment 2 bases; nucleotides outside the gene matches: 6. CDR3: CASSGTSPYEQYF. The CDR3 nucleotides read TGTGCCAGTAGCGGGACTTCTCCCTACGAGCAGTACTTC.

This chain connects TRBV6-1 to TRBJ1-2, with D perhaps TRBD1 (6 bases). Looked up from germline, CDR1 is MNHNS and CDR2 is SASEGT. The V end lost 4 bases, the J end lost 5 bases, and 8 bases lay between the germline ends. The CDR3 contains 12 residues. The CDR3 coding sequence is TGTGCCAGCAGTGGTACAGGGTATGGCTACACCTTC. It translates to CASSGTGYGYTF.

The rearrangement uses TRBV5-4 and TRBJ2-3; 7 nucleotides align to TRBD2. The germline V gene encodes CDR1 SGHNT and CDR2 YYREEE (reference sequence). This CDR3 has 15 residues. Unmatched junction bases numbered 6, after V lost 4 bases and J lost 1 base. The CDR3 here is CASSPSGGGTDTQYF. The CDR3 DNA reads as TGTGCCAGCAGCCCGTCGGGGGGTGGCACAGATACGCAGTATTTT.

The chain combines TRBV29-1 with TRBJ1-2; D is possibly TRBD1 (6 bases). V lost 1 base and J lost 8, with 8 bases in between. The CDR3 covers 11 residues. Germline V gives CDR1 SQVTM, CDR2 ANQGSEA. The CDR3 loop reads CSVEAGEGYTF. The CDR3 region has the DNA TGCAGCGTTGAAGCAGGGGAGGGCTACACCTTC.

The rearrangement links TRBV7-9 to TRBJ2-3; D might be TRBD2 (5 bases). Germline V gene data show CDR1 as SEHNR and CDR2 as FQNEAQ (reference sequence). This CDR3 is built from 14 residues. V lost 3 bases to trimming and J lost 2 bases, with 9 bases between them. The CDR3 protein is CASSLGDYTDTQYF. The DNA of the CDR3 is TGTGCCAGCAGCTTGGGAGACTACACAGATACGCAGTATTTT.

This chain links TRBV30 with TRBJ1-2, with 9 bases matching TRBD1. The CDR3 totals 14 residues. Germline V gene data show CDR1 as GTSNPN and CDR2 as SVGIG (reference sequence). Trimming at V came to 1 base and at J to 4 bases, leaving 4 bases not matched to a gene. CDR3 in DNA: TGTGCCTGGAGTGAACAGGGGGCCGGCTATGGCTACACCTTC. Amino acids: CAWSEQGAGYGYTF.

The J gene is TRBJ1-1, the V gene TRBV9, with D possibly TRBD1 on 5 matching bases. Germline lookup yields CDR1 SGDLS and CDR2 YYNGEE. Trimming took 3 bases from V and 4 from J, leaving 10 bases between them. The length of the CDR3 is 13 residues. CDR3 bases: TGTGCCAGCAGCGCCCAGGGCTTCACTGAAGCTTTCTTT. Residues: CASSAQGFTEAFF.